Listed below are T cell receptor beta chains from one sample, sequenced in a study of blood T cell repertoires in COVID-19. Assay used: immunoSEQ multiplex PCR; TCRdb lists only in-frame clones, some missing. This sample yields approximately 350,000 clones, of which about 90% are seen a single time; approximately 3.5% belongs to the top ten. The material sequenced was peripheral blood. The receptor set was obtained from a woman younger than 35 who had recovered from COVID-19. The CDR3 runs from the conserved cysteine through the conserved F or W. Size is stated for part of the rows, as once, few or many counts, or as a class when the clone is expanded.

>NA|TRBV11-3
CASSGGQETQYF
>NA|TRBV5-4
CASSGQGGGGELFF
>once|TRBV6-2/TRBV6-3
CASSYLDRANQPQHF
>NA|TRBV28
CASSLVGPGYGYTF
>NA|TRBV5-1
CASSLDGTAGELFF
>NA|TRBV10-3
CAIGTGQSTDTQYF
>NA|TRBV4-1
CASSQEASRDEQFF
>NA|TRBV19
CASGLAGVNTGELFF
>NA|TRBV12-3/TRBV12-4
CASSFTRNNEQFF
>NA|TRBV27
CASSFLGEPYNEQFF
>NA|TRBV7-2
CASSLDSAAYGYTF